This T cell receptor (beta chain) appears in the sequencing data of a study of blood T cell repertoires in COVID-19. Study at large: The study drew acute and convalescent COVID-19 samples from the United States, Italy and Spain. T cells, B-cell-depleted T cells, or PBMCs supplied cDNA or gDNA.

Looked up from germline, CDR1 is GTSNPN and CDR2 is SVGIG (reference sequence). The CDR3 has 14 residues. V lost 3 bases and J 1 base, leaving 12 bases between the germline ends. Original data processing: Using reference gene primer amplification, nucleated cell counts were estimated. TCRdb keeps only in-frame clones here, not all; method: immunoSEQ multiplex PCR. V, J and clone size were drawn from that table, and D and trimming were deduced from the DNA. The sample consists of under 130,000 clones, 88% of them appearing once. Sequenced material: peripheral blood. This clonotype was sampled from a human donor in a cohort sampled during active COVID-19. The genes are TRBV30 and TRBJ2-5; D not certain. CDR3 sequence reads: CAWRLVPSQETQYF. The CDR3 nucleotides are TGTGCCTGGAGATTAGTCCCTAGCCAAGAGACCCAGTACTTC. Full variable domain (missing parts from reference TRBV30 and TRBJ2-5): SQTIHQWPATLVQPVGSPLSLECTVEGTSNPNLYWYRQAAGRGLQLLFYSVGIGQISSEVPQNLSASRPQDRQFILSSKKLLLSDSGFYLCAWRLVPSQETQYFGPGTRLLVL.